Following are 28 T cell receptor beta chains from one sample sequenced in a study of T cell repertoires in cytomegalovirus infection (dated by TCRdb to between 2019 and 2020). Taken with the paper, the label for treatment or condition translates to: in vitro stimulation with specific CMV peptide epitopes to enrich CMV-specific T cells. Sequencer: Illumina HiSeq 1500. The public reads were quality trimmed at Q25 with fastp and then assembled into clones with MiXCR by TCRdb, keeping productive beta chains. Here each entry gathers all rows of one CDR3 protein and keeps the most common genes and DNA. The sample records a few hundred thousand distinct CDR3 sequences, roughly 43% of which are singletons. Roughly 50% of the sample comes from the top ten. No antigen has been assigned to these receptors. Source: cultured PBMCs, taken from culture after CMV antigen stimulation. The receptor set was obtained from a human donor in good health (CMV status not recorded). Some clones in this sample may be carry-over from other donors' samples.

The sample holds many counts of this clonotype. The V and J genes are TRBV7-2 and TRBJ2-2; D is unclear. V lost 5 bases, J lost 1 base, and 14 bases lay in between. The germline V gene encodes CDR1 SGHTA and CDR2 FQGNSA. The CDR3 covers 16 residues. The CDR3 DNA follows: TGTGCCAGCAGCGAAAGCCTGGCCTGGAACACCGGGGAGCTGTTTTTT. Translated: CASSESLAWNTGELFF. Full variable domain (missing parts from reference TRBV7-2 and TRBJ2-2): GAGVSQSPSNKVTEKGKDVELRCDPISGHTALYWYRQSLGQGLEFLIYFQGNSAPDKSGLPSDRFSAERTGGSVSTLTIQRTQQEDSAVYLCASSESLAWNTGELFFGEGSRLTVL.

The chain employs TRBV6-1 and TRBJ1-1; D perhaps matches TRBD1 (6 bases). The V end lost 6 bases, the J end lost 1 base, and 12 bases lay between the germline ends. The CDR3 totals 14 residues. CDR1 and CDR2 from the germline V gene are MNHNS and SASEGT. In DNA, the CDR3 is TGTGCCAGCAGAACGACAGGCCGGAACACTGAAGCTTTCTTT. Translation: CASRTTGRNTEAFF.

This clonotype has more than one count but fewer than ten. The chain couples TRBV27 to TRBJ1-2; TRBD1 agrees at 8 bases. The CDR3 is 15 amino acids. Germline-derived CDR1 and CDR2 are MNHEY and SMNVEV (reference sequence). V shed 5 bases, J shed 4 bases, and the junction held 9 bases outside the gene matches. The CDR3 DNA follows: TGTGCCAGCAGTATCAACAGGGGGTCGGCCTATGGCTACACCTTC. Its protein is CASSINRGSAYGYTF.

This clonotype occurred many times. The chain recombines TRBV7-8 with TRBJ2-2; D is undetermined. Trimming removed 5 bases from V and 6 bases from J, with 13 bases in between. This CDR3 has 14 amino acids. Germline CDR1 and CDR2: SGHVS and FQNEAQ. CDR3 residues: CASSPRVGAGELFF. In nucleotides, the CDR3 is TGTGCCAGCAGCCCACGGGTGGGCGCCGGGGAGCTGTTTTTT.

The V and J genes are TRBV7-2 and TRBJ2-7; 7 bases map to TRBD1. V dropped 6 bases and J dropped 6; count of bases not matched to a gene: 11. CDR3 length equals 14 residues. Germline lookup yields CDR1 SGHTA and CDR2 FQGNSA. CDR3 sequence: CASSPDRAIGEQYF. The CDR3, as DNA: TGTGCCAGCAGTCCAGACAGGGCGATAGGCGAGCAGTACTTC.

The chain combines TRBV6-5 with TRBJ2-7; D tentatively reads TRBD1 or TRBD2 (5 bases each). CDR3 size: 14 residues. V dropped 7 bases and J dropped 7 bases, with 20 bases sitting between them. CDR1 MNHEY and CDR2 SVGAGI come from the germline V gene. CDR3: CASTSGTSSGEQYF. The CDR3 DNA sequence: TGTGCCAGCACCTCGGGGACCTCATCGGGTGAGCAGTACTTC.

This clonotype came up once. The chain uses TRBV4-3 and TRBJ2-7; no reliable D call. Germline CDR1 is LGHNA and CDR2 is YSLEER. This CDR3 spans 13 amino acids. Trimming took off 0 bases at V and 4 bases at J, with 7 bases between the two ends. DNA of the CDR3: TGCGCCAGCAGCCAAGATATGACATACGAGCAGTACTTC. This translates into CASSQDMTYEQYF.

CDR3 protein: CASDTAVGTGIYGYTF. The CDR3, as DNA: TGTGCCAGCGACACTGCTGTAGGGACAGGGATCTATGGCTACACCTTC. This chain connects TRBV7-2 to TRBJ1-2; 9 bases fit TRBD1. From germline, CDR1 is SGHTA and CDR2 FQGNSA. Trimming took 8 bases from V and 4 from J; bases not matched to a gene: 14. The CDR3 is 16 amino acids. The full variable domain, with the rest looked up from reference TRBV7-2 and TRBJ1-2, is GAGVSQSPSNKVTEKGKDVELRCDPISGHTALYWYRQSLGQGLEFLIYFQGNSAPDKSGLPSDRFSAERTGGSVSTLTIQRTQQEDSAVYLCASDTAVGTGIYGYTFGSGTRLTVV.

This clonotype was recorded a few times. The gene calls are TRBV10-3 and TRBJ2-1, with TRBD1 identical over 11 bases. The germline V gene encodes CDR1 ENHRY and CDR2 SYGVKD. This CDR3 has 13 residues. Trimming at V came to 11 bases and at J to 7 bases, leaving 7 bases not matched to a gene. CDR3 in amino acids: CASGTGGANEQFF. The CDR3 region has the DNA TGTGCCTCTGGGACAGGGGGGGCGAATGAGCAGTTCTTC.

This clonotype has just a few counts. The chain joins TRBV7-2 to TRBJ2-5, with no clear D. Looked up from germline, CDR1 is SGHTA and CDR2 is FQGNSA. The CDR3 has 14 residues. V dropped 5 bases and J dropped 3 bases, with 13 bases sitting between them. The chain's CDR3 is CASSLAPGEETQYF. The CDR3 DNA sequence: TGTGCCAGCAGCCTCGCGCCAGGAGAAGAGACCCAGTACTTC. Full variable domain (remainder filled in from reference TRBV7-2 and TRBJ2-5): GAGVSQSPSNKVTEKGKDVELRCDPISGHTALYWYRQSLGQGLEFLIYFQGNSAPDKSGLPSDRFSAERTGGSVSTLTIQRTQQEDSAVYLCASSLAPGEETQYFGPGTRLLVL.

This chain uses TRBV7-2 with TRBJ2-1, with unresolved D. Germline assignment: CDR1 SGHTA and CDR2 FQGNSA. The CDR3 is 14 amino acids. V was cut by 4 bases and J by 10 bases, with 17 bases left in between. The CDR3, as DNA: TGTGCCAGCAGCTCGTGGGCCCCAGAGGCGGAGCAGTTCTTC. This encodes CASSSWAPEAEQFF.

The V call is TRBV15, the J call TRBJ2-7; D may match TRBD1 or TRBD2 (5 bases each). The CDR3 covers 16 residues. Per germline, CDR1 LNHNV and CDR2 YYDKDF (reference sequence). V was shortened by 2 bases and J by 6 bases, with 20 bases between the two germline ends. The CDR3: CATSRPGTLGIREQYF. CDR3 sequence (DNA): TGTGCCACCAGCAGACCTGGGACGTTGGGGATTCGCGAGCAGTACTTC.

This rearrangement joins TRBV2 to TRBJ2-2, with D unresolved. Per the germline V gene, CDR1 is SNHLY and CDR2 is FYNNEI. This CDR3 has 14 residues. V lost 5 bases and J lost 4, with 11 bases in between. The CDR3 bases are TGTGCCAGCAGTCTGGAAACGGGCACCGGGGAGCTGTTTTTT. Amino acids: CASSLETGTGELFF.

The gene calls are TRBV7-6 and TRBJ1-2; 7 positions match TRBD1. Germline CDR1 and CDR2: SGHVS and FNYEAQ. Trimming at V came to 5 bases and at J to 5 bases, leaving 14 bases not matched to a gene. The CDR3 is made up of 16 amino acids. CDR3 nucleotide sequence: TGTGCCAGCAGCCCGGGCCCGGGACAGATACCATATGGCTACACCTTC. Protein sequence: CASSPGPGQIPYGYTF. The variable domain in full, with the rest retrieved from reference TRBV7-6 and TRBJ1-2, is GAGVSQSPRYKVTKRGQDVALRCDPISGHVSLYWYRQALGQGPEFLTYFNYEAQQDKSGLPNDRFSAERPEGSISTLTIQRTEQRDSAMYRCASSPGPGQIPYGYTFGSGTRLTVV.

This clonotype was picked up many times. The chain carries TRBV6-6 and TRBJ1-5, with D perhaps matching TRBD1 (5 bases). CDR3 length: 14 amino acids. The V gene's germline CDR1 is MNHNY and CDR2 SVGAGI (reference sequence). The ends were cut back, 2 bases at V and 4 bases at J, with 9 bases in the middle. CDR3 DNA sequence: TGTGCCAGCAGTTACGGGGGGGGGAATCAGCCCCAGCATTTT. Translation gives CASSYGGGNQPQHF.

CDR3 DNA: TGCGCCAGCAGCCAGGGAGGGCCCGGTGGGCCCCAGCATTTT. Translation: CASSQGGPGGPQHF. This chain uses TRBV4-1 with TRBJ1-5, with D unresolved. V was cut by 3 bases and J by 9 bases, with 15 bases left in between. CDR1 and CDR2 from the germline V gene are MGHRA and YSYEKL. This CDR3 contains 14 residues.

V and J are TRBV19 and TRBJ1-6; no clear D. V lost 0 bases and J 8 bases, leaving 2 bases between the germline ends. The CDR3 is 12 amino acids. Germline V gene sequence: CDR1 LNHDA, CDR2 SQIVND (reference sequence). CDR3 loop: CASSIEYSPLHF. The CDR3 coding sequence is TGTGCCAGTAGTATAGAGTATTCACCCCTCCACTTT.

This clonotype has more than one count but fewer than ten. The chain uses TRBV14 and TRBJ2-1; D gene unclear. V was trimmed by 2 bases and J by 0 bases, leaving 8 bases between them. This CDR3 has 15 amino acids. Per the germline V gene, CDR1 is SGHDN and CDR2 is FVKESK. CDR3 sequence reads: CASSQMGFSYNEQFF. The CDR3 DNA sequence: TGTGCCAGCAGCCAAATGGGGTTCTCCTACAATGAGCAGTTCTTC.

V gene TRBV14 combines with J gene TRBJ2-5; the match to TRBD1 covers 7 bases. V shed 4 bases and J 3 bases; nucleotides not matched to a gene: 8. Germline loops: CDR1 SGHDN, CDR2 FVKESK. The CDR3 runs 15 residues. The CDR3 sequence is CASSRQGVLKETQYF. In DNA, the CDR3 is TGTGCCAGCAGCCGCCAGGGGGTGCTCAAAGAGACCCAGTACTTC.

The V gene is TRBV12-3 or TRBV12-4, the J gene TRBJ1-1; the match to TRBD1 covers 7 bases. The CDR3 is made up of 16 amino acids. V shed 3 bases, J shed 6 bases, and the junction held 13 bases outside the gene matches. The CDR3 sequence is CASSFTTGSDLPEAFF. CDR3 DNA: TGTGCCAGCAGTTTCACGACAGGGTCCGATCTGCCTGAAGCTTTCTTT.

This clonotype has a handful of counts. The rearrangement links TRBV10-3 to TRBJ1-3, with D perhaps matching TRBD1 (5 bases). The CDR3 contains 12 residues. From germline, CDR1 is ENHRY and CDR2 SYGVKD. Trimming left V 8 bases short and J 7 bases short, with 12 bases between. As DNA, the CDR3 is TGTGCCATCGCGAGAGGGGTGAACACCATATATTTT. Protein: CAIARGVNTIYF.

The V call is TRBV2, the J call TRBJ1-5; TRBD1 might be the D (6 bases). The CDR3 has 15 amino acids. In germline, CDR1 is SNHLY, CDR2 FYNNEI. The ends were cut back, 1 base at V and 2 bases at J, with 9 bases in the middle. DNA for the CDR3: TGTGCCAGCAGTGAAGAACAGGGTGGCAATCAGCCCCAGCATTTT. Protein sequence: CASSEEQGGNQPQHF.

The chain couples TRBV5-1 to TRBJ2-5; 9 bases match TRBD2. This CDR3 contains 16 residues. Germline V gene lookup returns CDR1 SGHRS and CDR2 YFSETQ. V lost 3 bases to trimming and J lost 2 bases; unmatched junction nucleotides: 8. The CDR3 DNA sequence: TGCGCCAGCAGCTCCATCCTAGCGGGACCTCAAGAGACCCAGTACTTC. Encoded protein: CASSSILAGPQETQYF. The entire variable domain, with the rest obtained from reference TRBV5-1 and TRBJ2-5, is as follows: KAGVTQTPRYLIKTRGQQVTLSCSPISGHRSVSWYQQTPGQGLQFLFEYFSETQRNKGNFPGRFSGRQFSNSRSEMNVSTLELGDSALYLCASSSILAGPQETQYFGPGTRLLVL.

The rearrangement links TRBV27 to TRBJ2-1, with D tentatively TRBD1 or TRBD2 (5 bases each). From germline, CDR1 is MNHEY and CDR2 SMNVEV (reference sequence). V gave up 5 bases and J gave up 7 bases, with 18 bases separating them. The CDR3 is 15 residues long. The DNA of the CDR3 is TGTGCCAGCAGTCGTTCAGGGAGACCCGAAAATGAGCAGTTCTTC. Protein product: CASSRSGRPENEQFF.

This clonotype was recorded a few times. The genes are TRBV7-8 and TRBJ2-1, with D possibly matching TRBD2 (5 bases). CDR3 length equals 15 residues. CDR1 SGHVS and CDR2 FQNEAQ come from the germline V gene. The ends were cut back, 5 bases at V and 6 bases at J, with 17 bases in the middle. The CDR3 loop reads CASSLAGLGGNEQFF. The DNA of the CDR3 is TGTGCCAGCAGCCTGGCCGGGCTCGGAGGCAATGAGCAGTTCTTC. The full variable domain, with the rest looked up from reference TRBV7-8 and TRBJ2-1, is GAGVSQSPRYKVAKRGQDVALRCDPISGHVSLFWYQQALGQGPEFLTYFQNEAQLDKSGLPSDRFFAERPEGSVSTLKIQRTQQEDSAVYLCASSLAGLGGNEQFFGPGTRLTVL.

The V and J genes are TRBV4-3 and TRBJ2-1; D gene unclear. CDR3 length equals 15 residues. The germline V gene has CDR1 LGHNA and CDR2 YSLEER. Trimming cost V 0 bases and J 3 bases, with 9 bases left between them. The CDR3 loop is CASSQDLSDYNEQFF. The CDR3 nucleotides are TGCGCCAGCAGCCAAGACCTTTCGGACTACAATGAGCAGTTCTTC.

This clonotype has just a few counts. This chain connects TRBV7-4 to TRBJ2-1, with D possibly being TRBD1 or TRBD2 (5 bases each). The CDR3 loop spans 13 amino acids. Germline lookup yields CDR1 SGHVT and CDR2 SQSDAQ. V was clipped by 8 bases and J by 5 bases, with 13 bases between them. The chain's CDR3 is CASSRDGNNEQFF. DNA of the CDR3: TGTGCCAGCTCCCGGGACGGAAACAATGAGCAGTTCTTC.

V gene TRBV2 combines with J gene TRBJ1-6; 8 nucleotides agree with TRBD1. Germline lookup yields CDR1 SNHLY and CDR2 FYNNEI. The junction had 10 bases not matched to a gene; V was cut back by 8 bases and J by 13 bases. CDR3 length equals 13 residues. The CDR3, as DNA: TGTGCCAGCTGGGGACAGGCCGGGTCTCCCCTCCACTTT. The encoded protein is CASWGQAGSPLHF.